This T cell receptor beta chain was identified in a study of blood T cell repertoires in COVID-19. CDR3 size: 15 residues. CDR1 is SGHRS and CDR2 is YFSETQ in the germline V gene. After removal of 4 bases from V and 2 bases from J, the junction contained 2 bases not matched to a gene. Per the original data handling: Amplifying reference gene primers gave estimates of nucleated cell counts. Data came from immunoSEQ multiplex PCR; TCRdb stores just in-frame clones and leaves some out. V and J calls and clone size follow that table, whereas D and trimming were derived from the DNA. Altogether more than 200,000 clones are present, around 82% being singletons, with the ten largest covering 4.5% to 6%.

The sequenced sample consisted of peripheral blood. This TCR derives from a woman aged 80 or over with active or convalescent COVID-19. The rearrangement joins TRBV5-1 to TRBJ1-3, with TRBD1 matching 11 bases. As DNA, the CDR3 is TGCGCCAGCAGCCAGGGACAGGGGGCTGGAAACACCATATATTTT. It codes for CASSQGQGAGNTIYF.